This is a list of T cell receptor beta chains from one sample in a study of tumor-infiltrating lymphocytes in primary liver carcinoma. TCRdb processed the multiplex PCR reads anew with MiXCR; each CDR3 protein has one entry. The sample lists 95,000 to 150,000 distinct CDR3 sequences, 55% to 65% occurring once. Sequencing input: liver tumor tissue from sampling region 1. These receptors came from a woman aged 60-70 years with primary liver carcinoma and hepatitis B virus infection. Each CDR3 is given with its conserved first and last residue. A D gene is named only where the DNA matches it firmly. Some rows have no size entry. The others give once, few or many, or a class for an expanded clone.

TGTGCCAGCAGTATCAGGGGAACCAAAAACATTCAGTACTTC | CASSIRGTKNIQYF | . | TRBJ2-4 | . | TRBV28
TGTGCCAGCAGTTTTCGGGAGGCCAAAAACATTCACTACTTC | CASSFREAKNIHYF | TRBD2 | TRBJ2-4 | once | TRBV28
TGCATCGTTGAAGGCCCAACAGGGGACCAGGAGACCCAGTACTTC | CIVEGPTGDQETQYF | TRBD1 | TRBJ2-5 | . | TRBV29-1
TGCAGCGTTGACAGCTTACCTGGGGCGACTGAAGCTTTCTTT | CSVDSLPGATEAFF | . | TRBJ1-1 | many | TRBV29-1
TGTGCCAGCAGCCAGTTTGTCAACAATCAGTACTTC | CASSQFVNNQYF | . | TRBJ2-7 | . | TRBV11-2
TGTGCCAGCAGCTTGCTCGGGAACACTCAGCCCCAGCATTTT | CASSLLGNTQPQHF | . | TRBJ1-5 | . | TRBV5-6
TGTGCCAGCAGCACTAGCGGGAGGGGGGGGACCTACGAGCAGTACTTC | CASSTSGRGGTYEQYF | TRBD2 | TRBJ2-7 | many | TRBV7-8
. | CSVALGTSGYEQCF | . | TRBJ2-7 | few | TRBV29-1
TGCAGCATAAAGGGGATAGGGGCAGATACGCAATATTTT | CSIKGIGADTQYF | . | TRBJ2-3 | . | TRBV29-1
TGTGCCAGCAGCTTATTCAGCGGGAGGACTTACAATGAGCAGTTCTTC | CASSLFSGRTYNEQFF | TRBD2 | TRBJ2-1 | . | TRBV11-1
TGTGCCACCAGTGATTACGGGACTAGCGGGAGGGCCTTCAACAATGAGCAGTTCTTC | CATSDYGTSGRAFNNEQFF | TRBD2 | TRBJ2-1 | . | TRBV24-1
TGTGCCAGCAGCTTAAGGACATGGGAAGGGAAGACCCAGTTCTTC | CASSLRTWEGKTQFF | . | TRBJ2-1 | . | TRBV11-2
TGTACCAGCAGCTCCACCGGGGAGCTGTCTTTT | CTSSSTGELSF | . | TRBJ2-2 | . | TRBV7-9
TGCAGCGCTGACCTGGAAGGTAGGGGAGATGAGCATTTCTTC | CSADLEGRGDEHFF | . | TRBJ2-1 | . | TRBV29-1
TGTGCCAGTAGCTCGTCGGTAGGGGGCTACAATGAGAAGTTCTTC | CASSSSVGGYNEKFF | TRBD1 | TRBJ2-1 | . | TRBV11-2
TGTGCCAGCAGTCCCTCTCCACAGGGGGCCCTCCTCTATGGCTACACCTTC | CASSPSPQGALLYGYTF | TRBD1 | TRBJ1-2 | few | TRBV28
TGTGCCAGCAGACCAAACAGGAGTGGGGATACGCAGTATTTT | CASRPNRSGDTQYF | . | TRBJ2-3 | . | TRBV11-3
TGCGCCAGCAGCCAAGATTGGACTAGCGGTGGGGAGACCCAGTACTTC | CASSQDWTSGGETQYF | TRBD2 | TRBJ2-5 | many | TRBV4-1
TGTGCCAGCAGTGCATATGGGACGGTGAGCACCGAAACTTTCTTT | CASSAYGTVSTETFF | . | TRBJ1-1 | . | TRBV25-1
TGTGCCAGCAGTATCCGGACTAGCGGGAATTTAGAGACCCAGTACTTC | CASSIRTSGNLETQYF | TRBD2 | TRBJ2-5 | . | TRBV28
TGCAGCACGGCGGAGCGGGCGAACACCGGGGAGCAGTTTTTT | CSTAERANTGEQFF | . | TRBJ2-2 | . | TRBV29-1
TGTGCCAGCAGTTACCTCGGGCTAGCGTGGTACAATGAGCAGTTCTTC | CASSYLGLAWYNEQFF | . | TRBJ2-1 | few | TRBV6-5